Below are 5 T cell receptor beta chains sequenced from a single sample in a study of T cell responses to AZD1222 COVID-19 vaccine. Measured with immunoSEQ multiplex PCR; TCRdb has only the in-frame clones, and not every one. Of tens of thousands of clones in the sample, roughly 90% were seen once. The source material was peripheral blood, sampled on day 0 of AZD1222 vaccination. These receptor sequences come from an adult in good health.

V is TRBV7-9 and J is TRBJ1-1, with D unclear. The CDR3 extends over 11 amino acids. V was pared by 4 bases and J by 4 bases, with 4 bases between. Per germline, CDR1 SEHNR and CDR2 FQNEAQ (reference sequence). The CDR3 nucleotides are TGTGCCAGCAGCTCTAGCACTGAAGCTTTCTTT. The encoded protein is CASSSSTEAFF.

The chain is built from TRBV24-1 and TRBJ2-7; 12 nucleotides agree with TRBD2. Trimming removed 5 bases from V and 6 bases from J; junction bases left unmatched: 7. The length of the CDR3 is 15 residues. Germline V CDR1 and CDR2: KGHDR, SFDVKD. In nucleotides, the CDR3 is TGTGCCACCAGTGCCGCGACTAGCGGGAGCGGCGAGCAGTACTTC. Translation gives CATSAATSGSGEQYF.

The rearrangement links TRBV6-5 to TRBJ1-5; no firm D call. Trimming removed 5 bases at V and 3 bases at J, with 8 bases between. The CDR3 has 13 residues. Germline V gene data show CDR1 as MNHEY and CDR2 as SVGAGI. The CDR3 region is CASSTRDNQPQHF. CDR3 nucleotides: TGTGCCAGCAGTACGAGGGACAATCAGCCCCAGCATTTT.

The chain joins TRBV11-3 to TRBJ1-2, with D unclear. Germline V gene sequence: CDR1 SGHNT, CDR2 YENEEA. Trimming left V 5 bases short and J 3 bases short, with 10 bases between. There are 13 residues in the CDR3. The CDR3 is CASSPTRHYGYTF. In DNA form, the CDR3 reads TGTGCCAGCAGCCCGACGCGACACTATGGCTACACCTTC.

The rearrangement uses TRBV12-3 or TRBV12-4 and TRBJ1-6; D ambiguous. Between the trimmed V and J ends, which lost 3 bases and 10 bases, there was a span of 7 bases. CDR3 length: 12 residues. CDR3 sequence (DNA): TGTGCCAGCAGTTTTTCGGGGTCACCCCTCCACTTT. It encodes CASSFSGSPLHF.